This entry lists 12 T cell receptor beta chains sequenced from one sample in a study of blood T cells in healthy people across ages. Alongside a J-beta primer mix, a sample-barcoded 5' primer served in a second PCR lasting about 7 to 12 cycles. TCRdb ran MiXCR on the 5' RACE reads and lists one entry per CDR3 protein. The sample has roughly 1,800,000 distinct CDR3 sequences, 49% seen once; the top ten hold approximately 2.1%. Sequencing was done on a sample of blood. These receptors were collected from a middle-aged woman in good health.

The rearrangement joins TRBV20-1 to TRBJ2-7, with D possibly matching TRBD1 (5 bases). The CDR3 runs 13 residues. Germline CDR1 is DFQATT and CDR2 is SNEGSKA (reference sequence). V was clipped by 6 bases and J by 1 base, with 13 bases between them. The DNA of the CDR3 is TGCAGTGCCTTGGGGCGTCCTTCCTACGAGCAGTACTTC. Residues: CSALGRPSYEQYF.

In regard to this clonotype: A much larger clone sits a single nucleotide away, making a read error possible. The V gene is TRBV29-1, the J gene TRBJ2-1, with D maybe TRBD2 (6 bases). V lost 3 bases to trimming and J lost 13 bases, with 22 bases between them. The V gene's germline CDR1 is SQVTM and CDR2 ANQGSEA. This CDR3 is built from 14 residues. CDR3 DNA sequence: TGCAGCGTTGACGGGACTTCGGTATCGGGGACCCAGTTCTTC. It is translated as CSVDGTSVSGTQFF.

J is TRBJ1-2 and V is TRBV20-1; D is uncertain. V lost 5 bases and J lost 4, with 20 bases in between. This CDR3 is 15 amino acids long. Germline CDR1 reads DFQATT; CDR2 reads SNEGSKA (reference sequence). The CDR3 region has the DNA TGCAGTGCTCCGGATCCTCGGAAGGGTAGCTATGGCTACACCTTC. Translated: CSAPDPRKGSYGYTF.

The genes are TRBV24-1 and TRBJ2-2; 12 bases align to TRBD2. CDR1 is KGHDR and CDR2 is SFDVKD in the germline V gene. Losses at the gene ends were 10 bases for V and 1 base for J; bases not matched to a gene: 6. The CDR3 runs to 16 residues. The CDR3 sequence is CATGGLAGLNTGELFF. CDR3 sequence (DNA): TGTGCCACAGGAGGACTAGCGGGACTGAACACCGGGGAGCTGTTTTTT.

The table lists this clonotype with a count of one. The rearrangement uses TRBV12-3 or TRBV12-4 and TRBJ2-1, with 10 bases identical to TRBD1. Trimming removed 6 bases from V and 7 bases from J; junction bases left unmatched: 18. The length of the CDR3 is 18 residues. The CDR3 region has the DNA TGTGCCAGCAGGCGCCCGGGACAGGGGTCGATGGGAATGAATGAGCAGTTCTTC. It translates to CASRRPGQGSMGMNEQFF.

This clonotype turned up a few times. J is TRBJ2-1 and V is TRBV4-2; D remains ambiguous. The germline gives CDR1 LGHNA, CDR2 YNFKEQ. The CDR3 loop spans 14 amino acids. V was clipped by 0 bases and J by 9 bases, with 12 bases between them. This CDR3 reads CASSQELQNAEQFF. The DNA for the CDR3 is TGTGCCAGCAGCCAAGAATTACAGAACGCTGAGCAGTTCTTC.

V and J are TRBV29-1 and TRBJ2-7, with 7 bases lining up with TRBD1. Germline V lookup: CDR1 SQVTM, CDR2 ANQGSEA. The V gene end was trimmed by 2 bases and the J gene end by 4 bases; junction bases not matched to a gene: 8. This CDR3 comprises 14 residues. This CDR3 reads CSVESPGGQYEQYF. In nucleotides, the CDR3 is TGCAGCGTTGAATCCCCAGGGGGACAGTACGAGCAGTACTTC.

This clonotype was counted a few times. CDR3 sequence reads: CSAGGGGNEQFF. The CDR3 coding sequence is TGCAGCGCCGGGGGGGGAGGGAATGAGCAGTTCTTC. The rearrangement uses TRBV29-1 and TRBJ2-1; TRBD2 matches 8 bases. CDR1 SQVTM and CDR2 ANQGSEA come from the germline V gene. V was pared by 7 bases and J by 7 bases, with 6 bases of the junction left unmatched. The CDR3 has 12 residues.

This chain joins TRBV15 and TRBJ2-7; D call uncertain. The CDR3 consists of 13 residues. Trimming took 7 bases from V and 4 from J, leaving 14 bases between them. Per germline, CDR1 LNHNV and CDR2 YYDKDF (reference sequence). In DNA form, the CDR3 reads TGTGCCACCACCTTAAGGGAAGGATACGAGCAGTACTTC. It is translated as CATTLREGYEQYF.

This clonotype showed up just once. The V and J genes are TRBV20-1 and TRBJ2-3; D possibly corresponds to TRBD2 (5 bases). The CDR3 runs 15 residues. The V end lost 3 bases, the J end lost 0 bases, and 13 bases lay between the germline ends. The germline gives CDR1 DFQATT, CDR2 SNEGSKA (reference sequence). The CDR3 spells CSARLSRGSTDTQYF. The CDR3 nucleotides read TGCAGTGCTAGGCTGTCTCGAGGGAGCACAGATACGCAGTATTTT.

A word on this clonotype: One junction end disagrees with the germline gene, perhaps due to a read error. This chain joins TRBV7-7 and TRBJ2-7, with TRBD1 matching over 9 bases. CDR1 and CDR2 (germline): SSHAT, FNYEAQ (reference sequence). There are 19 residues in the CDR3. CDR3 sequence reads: CASSLVISLDRGVSYEQYF. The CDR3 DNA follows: TGTGCTAGCAGCTTAGTAATTTCCCTGGACAGGGGAGTCTCCTACGAGCAGTACTTC. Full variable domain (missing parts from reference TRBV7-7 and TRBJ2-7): GAGVSQSPRYKVTKRGQDVTLRCDPISSHATLYWYQQALGQGPEFLTYFNYEAQPDKSGLPSDRFSAERPEGSISTLTIQRTEQRDSAMYRCASSLVISLDRGVSYEQYFGPGTRLTVT.

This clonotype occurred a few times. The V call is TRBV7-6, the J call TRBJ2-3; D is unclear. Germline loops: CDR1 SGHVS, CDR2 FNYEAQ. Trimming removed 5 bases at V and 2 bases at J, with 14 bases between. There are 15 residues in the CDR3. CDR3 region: CASSGVGRNTDTQYF. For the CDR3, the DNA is TGTGCCAGCAGCGGGGTGGGCAGAAACACAGATACGCAGTATTTT.